The text below deals with one T cell receptor (beta chain). Naive CD8 cells lacked CD45RO, underwent positive selection for CCR7 and left out terminally differentiated effector memory CD45RA+ cells. This sample was taken from a study of shared clonotypes between healthy human individuals. CDR3 length equals 14 residues. With 2 bases clipped from V and 2 bases from J, the junction kept 4 bases outside the gene matches. Germline CDR1 reads GTSNPN; CDR2 reads SVGIG (reference sequence). Sorted-subset replicate PCR reactions contained 200 to 250 ng DNA, corresponding to some 29,000 T cell genomes. Libraries were prepared by immunoSEQ multiplex PCR; TCRdb keeps only in-frame clonotypes and omits some of them. The table includes approximately 810,000 clones, about 91% detected once.

The receptor was isolated from a man aged 25 to 45 in good health. The gene calls are TRBV30 and TRBJ2-3, with 7 bases that match TRBD2. Sequenced sample: naive CD8+ T cells sorted from blood. The CDR3 sequence: CAWSSLADTDTQYF. The CDR3 DNA follows: TGTGCCTGGAGTAGTCTAGCGGACACAGATACGCAGTATTTT.